There are a few counts of the clone carrying this TCR beta chain. Its matching antigen is unknown. This CDR3 is built from 14 residues. The germline gives CDR1 SGHNT, CDR2 YYREEE (reference sequence). The V end lost 2 bases, the J end lost 5 bases, and 13 bases lay between the germline ends. This entry belongs to a study of cytomegalovirus exposure and HLA in healthy donors. General study results and limits: The study had only CMV serostatus as immune exposure information.

It was with 60 Vbeta and 13 Jbeta primers that the PCR ran. Method: immunoSEQ multiplex PCR; TCRdb's copy keeps in-frame clones and lacks some. The sample shows 150,000 to 250,000 clones, about four fifths of them seen only once. Input material: PBMCs. V and J are TRBV5-4 and TRBJ2-5, with D perhaps TRBD2 (6 bases). This TCR was recovered from a girl under 18 in good health and CMV-seropositive. In nucleotides, the CDR3 is TGTGCCAGCAGCTTCGCTAGCGAGAGGGAGACCCAGTACTTC. It translates to CASSFASERETQYF.